This TCR beta chain was recovered during a study of T-cell reconstitution after alpha-beta-depleted transplantation in children. TCRbeta library construction was performed incorporating unique molecular identifiers. TCRdb fed the PCR reads into MiXCR, producing one record per CDR3 protein. There are roughly 400,000 distinct CDR3 sequences in the sample; over 20% occur only once, and less than 4.5% lies in the top ten. In this sample, this clonotype turned up many times. V shed 1 base and J shed 1 base, with 6 bases lying between them. CDR3 size: 14 residues. The sequence was collected from a human donor who donated a stem cell graft to a child with acute myeloid leukemia. Sequences were derived from PBMCs from the stem cell graft donor, sampled from the stem cell graft. This chain links TRBV12-3 or TRBV12-4 with TRBJ2-3; maybe TRBD2 (5 bases). The CDR3: CASSLVSGTDTQYF. Written as DNA, the CDR3 is TGTGCCAGCAGTTTAGTTAGCGGCACAGATACGCAGTATTTT.